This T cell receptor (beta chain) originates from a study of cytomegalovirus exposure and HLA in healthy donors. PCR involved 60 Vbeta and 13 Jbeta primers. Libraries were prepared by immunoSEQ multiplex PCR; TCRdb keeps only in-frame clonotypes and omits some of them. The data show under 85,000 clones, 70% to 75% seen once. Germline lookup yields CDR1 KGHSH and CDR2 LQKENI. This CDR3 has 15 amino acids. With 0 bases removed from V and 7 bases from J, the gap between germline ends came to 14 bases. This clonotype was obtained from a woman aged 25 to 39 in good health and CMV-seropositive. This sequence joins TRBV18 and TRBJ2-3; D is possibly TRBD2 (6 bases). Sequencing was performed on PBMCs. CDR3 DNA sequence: TGTGCCAGCTCACCACCGGGACTGCATCCGCATACGCAGTATTTT. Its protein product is CASSPPGLHPHTQYF.